This T cell receptor (beta chain) was retrieved from a study of blood T cell repertoires in COVID-19. Data came from immunoSEQ multiplex PCR; TCRdb stores just in-frame clones and leaves some out. The table records hundreds of thousands of clones, roughly 87% of them present only once. Per germline, CDR1 LNHNV and CDR2 YYDKDF (reference sequence). CDR3 length equals 13 residues. Between the trimmed V and J ends, which lost 0 bases and 4 bases, there was a span of 6 bases. What was sequenced was peripheral blood. V is TRBV15 and J is TRBJ1-2, with no clear D. The TCR was taken from a woman in her fifties or sixties who had recovered from COVID-19. The chain's CDR3 is CATSRDGPYGYTF. CDR3 nucleotide sequence: TGTGCCACCAGCAGAGATGGGCCCTATGGCTACACCTTC.